Here is one T cell receptor beta chain with its context. Its specificity is not known. The assay was immunoSEQ multiplex PCR, and TCRdb's table has in-frame clones only and misses some. The sample holds roughly 23,000 clones, over 75% seen once. This specimen belongs to a study of CD4 T cells in relation to SARS-CoV-2 and coronaviruses. Study-level background: PBMCs were cultured with antigen for over nine days before TCR beta sequencing.

The CDR3 covers 11 residues. V was cut by 8 bases and J by 2 bases, with 6 bases left in between. The unexposed donors gave CD4+ T cells in about 2011-2019, prior to COVID-19. The cells were cultured for under twelve days before CD4+ T cells were isolated. Testing used SARS-CoV-2 S/N and four cold-coronavirus spikes on unexposed-donor CD4+ T cells, cells permitting. Study-level results: Monoreactive clones expanded significantly more to SARS-CoV-2 than crossreactive clones did. Roughly three fifths of donors had memory CD4+ clonotypes crossrecognizing SARS-CoV-2 and common cold coronavirus spike.

The sequenced sample was CD4+ T cells from PBMCs, cultured in vitro. The sequence was obtained from a human donor in good health. The chain uses TRBV12-3 or TRBV12-4 and TRBJ2-5, with unresolved D. The CDR3 is CASSPQETQYF. The CDR3, as DNA: TGTGCCAGCTCTCCACAAGAGACCCAGTACTTC.